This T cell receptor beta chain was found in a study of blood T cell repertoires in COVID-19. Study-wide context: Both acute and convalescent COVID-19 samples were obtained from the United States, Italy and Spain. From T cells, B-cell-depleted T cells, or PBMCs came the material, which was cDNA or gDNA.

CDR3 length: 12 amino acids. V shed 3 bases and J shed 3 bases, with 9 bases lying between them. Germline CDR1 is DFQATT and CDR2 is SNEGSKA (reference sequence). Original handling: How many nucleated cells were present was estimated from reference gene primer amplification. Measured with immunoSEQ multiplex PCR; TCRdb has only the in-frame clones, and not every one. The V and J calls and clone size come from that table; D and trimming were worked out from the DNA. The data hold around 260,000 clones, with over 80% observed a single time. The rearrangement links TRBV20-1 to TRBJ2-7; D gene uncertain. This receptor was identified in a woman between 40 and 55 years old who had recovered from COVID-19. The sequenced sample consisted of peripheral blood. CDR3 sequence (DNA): TGCAGTGCTAGTCACAGCAACTACGAGCAGTACTTC. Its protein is CSASHSNYEQYF.